The 31 T cell receptor beta chains given below trace back to one sample, sequenced in a study of CD8 T cells in Susac syndrome. The RNA input was about 0.45 to 1 ug, and it was reverse transcribed with random hexamers. TCRdb reprocessed the immunoSEQ multiplex PCR reads via MiXCR and lists one record per CDR3 protein. The repertoire holds around 200,000 distinct CDR3 sequences, with roughly 94% as singletons. Sequences were obtained from CD4+ T cells from PBMCs. All receptors come from a human donor with Susac syndrome.

The chain has TRBV12-3 or TRBV12-4 and TRBJ2-3, with D perhaps TRBD2 (5 bases). Trimming removed 7 bases from V and 2 bases from J, with 13 bases in between. The length of the CDR3 is 14 residues. The CDR3 region is CASNKGLITDTQYF. The CDR3 DNA reads TGTGCCAGCAACAAAGGACTGATCACAGATACGCAGTATTTT.

The chain carries TRBV2 and TRBJ2-3; D is undetermined. This CDR3 has 15 residues. Germline-derived CDR1 and CDR2 are SNHLY and FYNNEI. V shed 7 bases and J shed 0 bases, with 14 bases lying between them. CDR3 region: CASTVVGLSTDTQYF. Here the CDR3 DNA reads TGTGCCAGCACAGTAGTTGGGCTTAGCACAGATACGCAGTATTTT. The whole variable domain, remainder taken from reference TRBV2 and TRBJ2-3, is EPEVTQTPSHQVTQMGQEVILRCVPISNHLYFYWYRQILGQKVEFLVSFYNNEISEKSEIFDDQFSVERPDGSNFTLKIRSTKLEDSAMYFCASTVVGLSTDTQYFGPGTRLTVL.

J is TRBJ1-2 and V is TRBV19; D unclear. The germline V and J ends were trimmed by 7 bases and 4 bases, with 13 bases remaining between them. CDR1 LNHDA and CDR2 SQIVND come from the germline V gene (reference sequence). This CDR3 has 13 residues. The CDR3 region has the DNA TGTGCCAGTACCCCTTCTGAGACCTATGGCTACACCTTC. Residues: CASTPSETYGYTF.

This clonotype occurred a few times. The rearrangement uses TRBV18 and TRBJ1-4; weak D call: TRBD1 (5 bases). The CDR3 spans 13 residues. V lost 3 bases, J lost 4 bases, and 6 bases lay in between. Germline V gene data show CDR1 as KGHSH and CDR2 as LQKENI. The CDR3 bases are TGTGCCAGCTCACCGGGACTTAATGAAAAACTGTTTTTT. Translation: CASSPGLNEKLFF.

This sequence joins TRBV21-1 and TRBJ1-2. TRBV21-1 corresponds to a pseudogene. This CDR3 comprises 14 residues. This CDR3 reads CASSKVRLNYGYTF. In DNA form, the CDR3 reads TGTGCCAGCAGCAAAGTAAGGCTTAACTATGGCTACACCTTC.

This rearrangement joins TRBV25-1 to TRBJ2-3; 10 nucleotides agree with TRBD2. V dropped 2 bases and J dropped 3; count of bases not matched to a gene: 5. CDR3 size: 16 residues. Germline lookup yields CDR1 MGHDK and CDR2 SYGVNS. The CDR3 is CASSEPSGGLTDTQYF. The DNA for the CDR3 is TGTGCCAGCAGTGAACCTAGCGGGGGTCTTACAGATACGCAGTATTTT.

This chain connects TRBV12-3 or TRBV12-4 to TRBJ1-1, with D possibly TRBD1 on 5 matching bases. Trimming took 5 bases from V and 0 from J, leaving 13 bases between them. This CDR3 is 15 amino acids long. The CDR3, as DNA: TGTGCCAGCAGTCCGGGGACTGTCGTGAACACTGAAGCTTTCTTT. Its translation is CASSPGTVVNTEAFF.

The chain carries TRBV9 and TRBJ2-2; tentatively, D is TRBD2 (5 bases). Deletions cut 1 base from V and 0 bases from J, with 10 bases between. This CDR3 spans 16 amino acids. CDR1 and CDR2 (germline): SGDLS, YYNGEE. The CDR3 spells CASSVTSGPNTGELFF. The CDR3, as DNA: TGTGCCAGCAGCGTAACCAGCGGACCGAACACCGGGGAGCTGTTTTTT.

V gene TRBV11-2 combines with J gene TRBJ1-5; D gene ambiguous. Germline V gives CDR1 SGHAT, CDR2 FQNNGV. V was shortened by 3 bases and J by 3 bases, with 15 bases between the two germline ends. This CDR3 is built from 16 residues. CDR3 in amino acids: CASSFPPGRFNQPQHF. For the CDR3, the DNA is TGTGCCAGCAGCTTTCCCCCCGGACGATTCAATCAGCCCCAGCATTTT.

This chain links TRBV2 with TRBJ1-5; TRBD1 matches at 7 bases. The CDR3 is made up of 13 amino acids. After removal of 11 bases from V and 4 bases from J, the junction contained 8 bases not matched to a gene. From germline, CDR1 is SNHLY and CDR2 FYNNEI. The CDR3 coding sequence is TGTGCCTGTTCGACAGGGCTGAATCAGCCCCAGCATTTT. This gives the protein CACSTGLNQPQHF.

This clonotype was observed a few times. The chain is built from TRBV5-4 and TRBJ1-2; D is unresolved. CDR1 and CDR2 (germline): SGHNT, YYREEE (reference sequence). CDR3 size: 14 residues. V was clipped by 0 bases and J by 2 bases, with 8 bases between them. The CDR3 nucleotides are TGTGCCAGCAGCTTGGCCCGGGAGAACTATGGCTACACCTTC. As protein: CASSLARENYGYTF.

The genes are TRBV7-9 and TRBJ1-6; TRBD1 is a possible D gene (5 bases). The CDR3 has 14 amino acids. CDR1 is SEHNR, CDR2 FQNEAQ, per germline (reference sequence). V lost 6 bases, J lost 9 bases, and 15 bases lay in between. CDR3 loop: CASRTELGGSPLHF. The CDR3 nucleotides are TGTGCCAGCAGGACAGAGCTAGGAGGTTCACCCCTCCACTTT.

The rearrangement uses TRBV30 and TRBJ2-1, with D perhaps matching TRBD1 or TRBD2 (5 bases each). This CDR3 is built from 16 residues. Germline CDR1 and CDR2: GTSNPN and SVGIG (reference sequence). V shed 0 bases and J shed 9 bases, with 21 bases lying between them. The CDR3 DNA follows: TGTGCCTGGAGTGTAAAAGGAGCAGGGAGTATCGCTGAGCAGTTCTTC. Protein: CAWSVKGAGSIAEQFF.

V usage is TRBV7-9 and J usage is TRBJ2-5, with unresolved D. This CDR3 region has 12 residues. In germline, CDR1 is SEHNR, CDR2 FQNEAQ (reference sequence). Deletions cut 4 bases from V and 4 bases from J, with 7 bases between. CDR3 amino acids: CASSYPRETQYF. CDR3 bases: TGTGCCAGCAGCTACCCAAGAGAGACCCAGTACTTC. Filled out from reference TRBV7-9 and TRBJ2-5, the complete variable domain reads DTGVSQNPRHKITKRGQNVTFRCDPISEHNRLYWYRQTLGQGPEFLTYFQNEAQLEKSRLLSDRFSAERPKGSFSTLEIQRTEQGDSAMYLCASSYPRETQYFGPGTRLLVL.

This chain links TRBV24-1 with TRBJ1-5, with D possibly matching TRBD1 (5 bases). The V gene's germline CDR1 is KGHDR and CDR2 SFDVKD. CDR3 length: 15 residues. Trimming stripped 7 bases from V and 6 bases from J, with 18 bases between. The CDR3 spells CATRDSGGVGQPQHF. In DNA form, the CDR3 reads TGTGCCACCAGGGACTCGGGGGGAGTGGGTCAGCCCCAGCATTTT.

The V gene is TRBV12-3 or TRBV12-4, the J gene TRBJ2-7, with TRBD2 as a possible D gene (6 bases). The CDR3 totals 13 residues. Trimming cost V 6 bases and J 5 bases, with 14 bases left between them. The CDR3 DNA follows: TGTGCCAGCAGCTCAAGGGGAGGCAACGAGCAGTACTTC. Its protein is CASSSRGGNEQYF.

The chain couples TRBV7-9 to TRBJ1-1; possibly TRBD1 for D (5 bases). V gave up 1 base and J gave up 6 bases, with 9 bases separating them. From germline, CDR1 is SEHNR and CDR2 FQNEAQ (reference sequence). This CDR3 is 13 amino acids long. The CDR3: CASSLGGIAEAFF. The DNA for the CDR3 is TGTGCCAGCAGCTTAGGGGGGATCGCTGAAGCTTTCTTT.

V gene TRBV6-2 or TRBV6-3 combines with J gene TRBJ2-2, with D unresolved. The CDR3 contains 14 residues. V shed 1 base and J shed 7 bases, with 10 bases lying between them. Germline loops: CDR1 MNHEY, CDR2 SVGEGT. The CDR3 bases are TGTGCCAGCAGTTACTTACGTTCCAGCGGGGAGCTGTTTTTT. Its translation: CASSYLRSSGELFF.

The chain carries TRBV3-1 and TRBJ2-3; D is ambiguous. Germline V gives CDR1 LGHDT, CDR2 YNNKEL (reference sequence). CDR3 length: 15 residues. V was cut by 2 bases and J by 2 bases, with 11 bases left in between. The CDR3 nucleotides read TGTGCCAGCAGCCAAACCCGGATTCCCACAGATACGCAGTATTTT. Residues: CASSQTRIPTDTQYF.

This clonotype was detected only once. The chain employs TRBV29-1 and TRBJ1-1; D might be TRBD1 (5 bases). V was clipped by 7 bases and J by 3 bases, with 12 bases between them. This CDR3 has 12 amino acids. Germline assignment: CDR1 SQVTM and CDR2 ANQGSEA. CDR3 loop: CSAGGGDTEAFF. CDR3 nucleotide sequence: TGCAGCGCCGGGGGAGGGGACACTGAAGCTTTCTTT.

This clonotype appeared once. The genes are TRBV5-1 and TRBJ1-4; D is undetermined. CDR1 is SGHRS and CDR2 is YFSETQ in the germline V gene. The CDR3 consists of 14 residues. Trimming removed 2 bases from V and 3 bases from J, with 8 bases in between. The DNA for the CDR3 is TGCGCCAGCAGCTTCAACTCGGCTAATGAAAAACTGTTTTTT. Protein: CASSFNSANEKLFF.

This rearrangement joins TRBV9 to TRBJ1-2, with a possible D match to TRBD1 (5 bases). This CDR3 has 12 residues. CDR1 SGDLS and CDR2 YYNGEE come from the germline V gene. Trimming cost V 2 bases and J 8 bases, with 10 bases left between them. The DNA of the CDR3 is TGTGCCAGCAGCGTGGGCGGGGGAGGCTACACCTTC. Translation gives CASSVGGGGYTF.

J is TRBJ2-7 and V is TRBV7-2; D is possibly TRBD1 or TRBD2 (5 bases each). Germline V gene lookup returns CDR1 SGHTA and CDR2 FQGNSA. Trimming removed 4 bases at V and 4 bases at J, with 17 bases between. The CDR3 extends over 15 amino acids. The CDR3 DNA sequence: TGTGCCAGCAGCTCTAACGGGGCCACCACTTACGAGCAGTACTTC. It translates to CASSSNGATTYEQYF.

The chain links TRBV7-9 to TRBJ1-4; 10 bases are a match to TRBD1. Germline-derived CDR1 and CDR2 are SEHNR and FQNEAQ (reference sequence). The CDR3 consists of 14 residues. The ends lost 6 bases at V and 4 bases at J; junction bases unmatched: 2. For the CDR3, the DNA is TGTGCCAGCAGGGGGGACAGGGGTAATGAAAAACTGTTTTTT. This encodes CASRGDRGNEKLFF.

The V gene is TRBV28, the J gene TRBJ2-6; D gene unclear. The CDR3 totals 14 residues. Trimming pared 7 bases from V and 0 bases from J, leaving 7 bases between. Germline CDR1 reads MDHEN; CDR2 reads SYDVKM. The chain's CDR3 is CASIQDSGANVLTF. The CDR3 DNA reads TGTGCCAGCATCCAAGACTCTGGGGCCAACGTCCTGACTTTC.

J is TRBJ1-3 and V is TRBV18; 7 bases are shared with TRBD1. The V and J ends lost 3 bases and 14 bases, in that order; junction bases with no gene match: 10. The CDR3 length is 13 residues. Germline loops: CDR1 KGHSH, CDR2 LQKENI. The CDR3 coding sequence is TGTGCCAGCTCACCGGGACAGCGGTTTGATGTATATTTT. Translating gives CASSPGQRFDVYF.

V is TRBV7-9 and J is TRBJ2-1; 11 bases fit TRBD2. The CDR3 has 16 residues. The germline V gene encodes CDR1 SEHNR and CDR2 FQNEAQ (reference sequence). With 6 bases clipped from V and 0 bases from J, the junction kept 4 bases outside the gene matches. CDR3 nucleotide sequence: TGTGCCAGCAGGGGGACTAGCGGAAGCTCCTACAATGAGCAGTTCTTC. It codes for CASRGTSGSSYNEQFF. The entire variable domain, with the rest obtained from reference TRBV7-9 and TRBJ2-1, is as follows: DTGVSQNPRHKITKRGQNVTFRCDPISEHNRLYWYRQTLGQGPEFLTYFQNEAQLEKSRLLSDRFSAERPKGSFSTLEIQRTEQGDSAMYLCASRGTSGSSYNEQFFGPGTRLTVL.

The chain has TRBV28 and TRBJ2-7; TRBD1 aligns across 7 bases. The CDR3 spans 15 residues. Germline V gene data show CDR1 as MDHEN and CDR2 as SYDVKM. The junction had 11 bases not matched to a gene; V was cut back by 5 bases and J by 4 bases. As DNA, the CDR3 is TGTGCCAGCAGTAACCCGGGACAGCGTCGTTACGAGCAGTACTTC. As protein: CASSNPGQRRYEQYF.

The chain carries TRBV20-1 and TRBJ2-3; either TRBD1 or TRBD2 may supply D (5 bases each). The CDR3 extends over 15 amino acids. Trimming left V 0 bases short and J 6 bases short, with 16 bases between. In germline, CDR1 is DFQATT, CDR2 SNEGSKA (reference sequence). The CDR3 nucleotides read TGCAGTGCTAGAGATCCCTCATCGGGGCGGGATACGCAGTATTTT. It is translated as CSARDPSSGRDTQYF.

This chain's CDR3 is CASSSRDRGETQYF. Written as DNA, the CDR3 is TGTGCCAGCAGCTCCCGGGACAGGGGAGAGACCCAGTACTTC. The rearrangement joins TRBV7-6 to TRBJ2-5, with 10 nucleotides matching TRBD1. Germline lookup yields CDR1 SGHVS and CDR2 FNYEAQ. V lost 4 bases, J lost 4 bases, and 3 bases stayed unmatched. The CDR3 has 14 amino acids.

The chain couples TRBV4-3 to TRBJ1-1; 11 bases are shared with TRBD1. The CDR3 runs 15 residues. Per the germline V gene, CDR1 is LGHNA and CDR2 is YSLEER. J gave up 5 bases and V 6 bases, and 8 bases lay outside the gene matches. In DNA form, the CDR3 reads TGCGCCAGCAGTCGCGTCGGGACAGGGGGAACTGAAGCTTTCTTT. Amino acids: CASSRVGTGGTEAFF.